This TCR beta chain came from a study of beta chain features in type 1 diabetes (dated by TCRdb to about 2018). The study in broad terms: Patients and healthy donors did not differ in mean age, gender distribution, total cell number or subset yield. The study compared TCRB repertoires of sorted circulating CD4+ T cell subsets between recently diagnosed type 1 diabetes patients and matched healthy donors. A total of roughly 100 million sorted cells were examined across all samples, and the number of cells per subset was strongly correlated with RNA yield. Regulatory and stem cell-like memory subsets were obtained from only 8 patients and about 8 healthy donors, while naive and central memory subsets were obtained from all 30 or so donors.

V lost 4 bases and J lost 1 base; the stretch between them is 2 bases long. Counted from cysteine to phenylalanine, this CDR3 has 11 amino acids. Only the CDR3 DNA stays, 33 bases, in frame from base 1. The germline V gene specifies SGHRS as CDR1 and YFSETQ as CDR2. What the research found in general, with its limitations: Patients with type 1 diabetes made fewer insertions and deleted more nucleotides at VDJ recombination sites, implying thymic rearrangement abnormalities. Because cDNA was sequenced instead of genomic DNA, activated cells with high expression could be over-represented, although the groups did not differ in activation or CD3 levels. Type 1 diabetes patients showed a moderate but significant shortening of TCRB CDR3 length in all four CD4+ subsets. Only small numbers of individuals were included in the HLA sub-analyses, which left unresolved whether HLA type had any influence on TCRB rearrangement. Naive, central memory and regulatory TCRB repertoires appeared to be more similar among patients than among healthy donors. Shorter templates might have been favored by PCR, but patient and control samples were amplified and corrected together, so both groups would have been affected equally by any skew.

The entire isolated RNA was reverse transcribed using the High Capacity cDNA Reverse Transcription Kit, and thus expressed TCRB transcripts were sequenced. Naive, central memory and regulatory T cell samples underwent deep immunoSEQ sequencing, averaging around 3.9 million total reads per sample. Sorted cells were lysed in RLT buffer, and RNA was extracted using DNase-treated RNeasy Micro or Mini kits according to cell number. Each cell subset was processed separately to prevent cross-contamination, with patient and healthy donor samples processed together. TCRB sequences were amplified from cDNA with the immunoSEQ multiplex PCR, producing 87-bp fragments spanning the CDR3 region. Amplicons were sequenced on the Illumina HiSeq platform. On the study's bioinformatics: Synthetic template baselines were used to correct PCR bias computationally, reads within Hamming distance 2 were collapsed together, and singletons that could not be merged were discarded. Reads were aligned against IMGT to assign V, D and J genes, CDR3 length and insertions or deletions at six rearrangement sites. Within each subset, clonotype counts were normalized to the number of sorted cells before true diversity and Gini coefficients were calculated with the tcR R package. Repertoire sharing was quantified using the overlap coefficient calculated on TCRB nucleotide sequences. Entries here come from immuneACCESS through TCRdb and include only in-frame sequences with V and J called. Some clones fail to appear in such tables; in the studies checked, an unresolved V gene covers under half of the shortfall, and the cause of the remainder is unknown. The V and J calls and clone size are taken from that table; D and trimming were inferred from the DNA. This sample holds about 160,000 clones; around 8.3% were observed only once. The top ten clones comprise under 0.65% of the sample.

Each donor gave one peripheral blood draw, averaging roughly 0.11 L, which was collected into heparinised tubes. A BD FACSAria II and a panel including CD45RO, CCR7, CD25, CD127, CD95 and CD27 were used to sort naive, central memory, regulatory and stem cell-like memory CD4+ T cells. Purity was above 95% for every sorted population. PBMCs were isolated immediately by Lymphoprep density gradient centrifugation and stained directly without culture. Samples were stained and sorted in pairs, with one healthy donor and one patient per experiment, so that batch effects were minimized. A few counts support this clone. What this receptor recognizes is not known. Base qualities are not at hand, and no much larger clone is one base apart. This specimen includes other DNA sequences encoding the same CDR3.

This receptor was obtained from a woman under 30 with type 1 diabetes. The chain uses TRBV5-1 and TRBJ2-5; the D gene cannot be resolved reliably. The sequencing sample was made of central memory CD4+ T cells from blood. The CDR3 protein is CASSLQETQYF. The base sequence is TGCGCCAGCAGCCTCCAAGAGACCCAGTACTTC.